The clone carrying this TCR beta chain was observed many times. A template switching step contributed a universal primer site, while unique molecular identifiers were present in the cDNA. Via MiXCR, TCRdb re-called the 5' RACE reads, giving one row per CDR3 protein. The sample holds about 240,000 distinct CDR3 sequences, about 10% seen once. This sample was included in a study of identical twins. The CDR3 length is 14 residues. The V gene's germline CDR1 is SGHRS and CDR2 YFSETQ. V was pared by 4 bases and J by 3 bases, with 4 bases of the junction left unmatched. The chain links TRBV5-1 to TRBJ2-3; 8 bases match TRBD2. The clonotype was recovered from a man aged 50-59 years in good health. Sequencing was performed on memory T cells sorted from blood. The CDR3 nucleotides read TGCGCCAGCAGCGATACTAGCGGAACAGATACGCAGTATTTT. Translated, it gives CASSDTSGTDTQYF.